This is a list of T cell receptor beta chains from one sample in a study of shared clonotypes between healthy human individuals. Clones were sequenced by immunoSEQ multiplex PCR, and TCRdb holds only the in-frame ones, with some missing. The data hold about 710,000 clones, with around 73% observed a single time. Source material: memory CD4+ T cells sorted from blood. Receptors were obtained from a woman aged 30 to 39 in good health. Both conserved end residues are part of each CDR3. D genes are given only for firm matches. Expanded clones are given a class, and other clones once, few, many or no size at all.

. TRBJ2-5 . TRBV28 TGTGCCAGCAGTTATTTATTGAACTTGAAGGGGGGGAACCAAGAGACCCAGTACTTC CASSYLLNLKGGNQETQYF
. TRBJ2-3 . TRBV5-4 TGTGCCAGCAGCCTACTACTAGGGACAGATACGCAGTATTTT CASSLLLGTDTQYF
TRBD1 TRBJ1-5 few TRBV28 TGTGCCAGCAGTATTAGGACAGGGGGGTATAGCAATCAGCCCCAGCATTTT CASSIRTGGYSNQPQHF
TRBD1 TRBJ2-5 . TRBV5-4 TGTGCCAGCAGCTTGACAACCGGGACAGGGGGCGAGACCCAGTACTTC CASSLTTGTGGETQYF
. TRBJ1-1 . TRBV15 TGTGCCACCAGCAGAGAAAACAGGGTGGGCACTGAAGCTTTCTTT CATSRENRVGTEAFF
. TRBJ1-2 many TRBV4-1 TGCGCCAGCAGCCCAACAGGGCAGGACTATGGCTACACCTTC CASSPTGQDYGYTF
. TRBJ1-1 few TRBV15 TGTGCCACCAGCAGAGTGAAGGAGATGAACACTGAAGCTTTCTTT CATSRVKEMNTEAFF
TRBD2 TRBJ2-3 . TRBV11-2 TGTGCCAGCAGCTTAGTAAAAGGCGCGGGGGCGCAGTATTTT CASSLVKGAGAQYF
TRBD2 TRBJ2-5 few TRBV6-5 TGTGCCAGCAGTTACATCGTTACTAGCGGGAGAGAGACCCAGTACTTC CASSYIVTSGRETQYF
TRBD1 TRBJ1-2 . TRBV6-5 TGTGCCAGCAGTTACGGATACGGGACAGCCTATGGCTACACCTTC CASSYGYGTAYGYTF
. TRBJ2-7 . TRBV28 TGTGCCAGCAGTTTCGAAGGGTTACCCTACGAGCAGTACTTC CASSFEGLPYEQYF
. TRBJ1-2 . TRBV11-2 TGTGCCAGCAGCTTAGGGACGAGGAGCTATGGCTACACCTTC CASSLGTRSYGYTF
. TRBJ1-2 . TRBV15 TGTGCCACCAGCAGAGATCGTCAGGGTCTTGGCTACACCTTC CATSRDRQGLGYTF
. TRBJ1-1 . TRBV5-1 TGCGCCAGCAGCTTCCAGGGGACTTTGAACACTGAAGCTTTCTTT CASSFQGTLNTEAFF
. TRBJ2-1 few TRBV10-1 TGCGCCAGCAGTGCTCAGGTGGGATCCTACAATGAGCAGTTCTTC CASSAQVGSYNEQFF
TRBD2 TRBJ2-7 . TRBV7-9 TGTGCCAGCAGCCCAGACGCTTCAGCGGGAGGATACCACGAGCAGTACTTC CASSPDASAGGYHEQYF
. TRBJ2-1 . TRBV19 TGTGCCAGTAGTATTTCACCAGTTCTTGACAATGAGCAGTTCTTC CASSISPVLDNEQFF
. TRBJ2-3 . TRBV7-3 TGTGCCAGCAGCTTACATCGGACAGCATACACAGATACGCAGTATTTT CASSLHRTAYTDTQYF
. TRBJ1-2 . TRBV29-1 TGCAGCGTTGGAGAGGTTTTCTATGGCTACACCTTC CSVGEVFYGYTF
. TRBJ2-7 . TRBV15 TGTGCCACCAGCAGAGGACTTTCCCGGGGCGCTTCCTACGAGCAGTACTTC CATSRGLSRGASYEQYF
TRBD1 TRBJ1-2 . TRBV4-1 TGCGCCAGCAGCCAAGATAACTTGTCGGGACAGGGTTATGGCTACACCTTC CASSQDNLSGQGYGYTF
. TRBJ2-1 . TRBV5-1 TGCGCCAGCAGCGCAACTTCAGGGGAGCAGTTCTTC CASSATSGEQFF
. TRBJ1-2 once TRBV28 TGTGCCAGCAGTTACGGGGGGGGTCTAGGCTATGGCTACACCTTC CASSYGGGLGYGYTF
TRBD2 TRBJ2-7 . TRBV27 TGTGCCAGCAAACCTCCAGGAGCGGGAGCCTACGAGCAGTACTTC CASKPPGAGAYEQYF
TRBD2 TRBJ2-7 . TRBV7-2 TGTGCCAGCAGAGCGGGACTAGGGAGCCTCGAGCAGTACTTC CASRAGLGSLEQYF
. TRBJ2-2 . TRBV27 TGTGCCAGCAGTACAGGGGAGGCCGGGGAGCTGTTTTTT CASSTGEAGELFF
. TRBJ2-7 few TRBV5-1 TGCGCCAGCAGCTTGTCTGCCTACGAGCAGTACTTC CASSLSAYEQYF
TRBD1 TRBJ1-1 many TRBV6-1 TGTGCCAGCAGTGACACAGGGGCCGTGACTGAAGCTTTCTTT CASSDTGAVTEAFF
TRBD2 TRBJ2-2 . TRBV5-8 TGTGCCAGCAGCCGGGGGGGACTAGCGGCGAACACCGGGGAGCTGTTTTTT CASSRGGLAANTGELFF
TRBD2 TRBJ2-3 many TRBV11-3 TGTGCCAGCAGCTTTCGGGAGGGCCCCACAGATACGCAGTATTTT CASSFREGPTDTQYF
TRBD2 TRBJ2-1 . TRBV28 TGTGCCAGCAGTTTAATCACTAGCGGGACTTACAATGAGCAGTTCTTC CASSLITSGTYNEQFF
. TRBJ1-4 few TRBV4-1 TGCGCCAGCAGCCAAGGAGAAGCAAAACTGTTTTTT CASSQGEAKLFF
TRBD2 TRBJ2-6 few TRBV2 TGTGCCAGCAGTCCATTCGGACTAGAAACTGGGGCCAACGTCCTGACTTTC CASSPFGLETGANVLTF
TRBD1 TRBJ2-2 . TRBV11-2 TGTGCCAGCAGCCAGGACAGGGCTCACACCGGGGAGCTGTTTTTT CASSQDRAHTGELFF
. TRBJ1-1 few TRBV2 TGTGCCAGCAAGGTTCATGAGGAGGGCCCTGAAGCTTTCTTT CASKVHEEGPEAFF
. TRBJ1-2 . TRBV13 TGTGCCAGCAGCTTACGGGGATCGTATGGCTACACCTTC CASSLRGSYGYTF
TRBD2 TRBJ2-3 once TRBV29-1 TGCAGCGTCCTGACTAGCGGAAGCACAGATACGCAGTATTTT CSVLTSGSTDTQYF
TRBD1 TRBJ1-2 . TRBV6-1 TGTGCCAGCAATTCCGGGACAGGGTCTTACTATGGCTACACCTTC CASNSGTGSYYGYTF
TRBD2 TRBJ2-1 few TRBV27 TGTGCCAGCAGTTTAAAGGGGACTAGCGGGAGAAATGAGCAGTTCTTC CASSLKGTSGRNEQFF
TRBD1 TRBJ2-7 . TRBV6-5 TGTGCCAGCAGGGCCGGGACAGCCTCCTACGAGCAGTACTTC CASRAGTASYEQYF
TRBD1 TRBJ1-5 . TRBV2 TGTGCCAGCGATGATAAGGACAGGGGAGAGGGGGTGGGCCAGCATTTT CASDDKDRGEGVGQHF
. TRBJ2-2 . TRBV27 TGTGCCAGCAGTTTCCGTCCTCCCCGATTGTGGAACACCGGGGAGCTGTTTTTT CASSFRPPRLWNTGELFF
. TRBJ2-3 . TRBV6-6 TGTGCCAGCAGTTACTCGAGGGTTCGAGGAGATACGCAGTATTTT CASSYSRVRGDTQYF
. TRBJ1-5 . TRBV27 TGTGCCAGCAGTCAGGGATCCTTCAATCAGCCCCAGCATTTT CASSQGSFNQPQHF
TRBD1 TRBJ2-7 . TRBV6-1 TGTGCCAGCAACCTGGACAGGGGGCGCCTCGAGCAGTACTTC CASNLDRGRLEQYF
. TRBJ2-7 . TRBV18 TGTGCCAGCTCACGTCAGGGTGAATTAGAGCAGTACTTC CASSRQGELEQYF
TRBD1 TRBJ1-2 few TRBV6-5 TGTGCCAGCAGTTACCTCCAGGGGGTATTTGGCTACACCTTC CASSYLQGVFGYTF
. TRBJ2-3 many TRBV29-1 TGCAGCGTTCACGGGGGATTGGGAGATACGCAGTATTTT CSVHGGLGDTQYF
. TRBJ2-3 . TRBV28 TGTGCCAGCAGTTCAATCCGCCGCAATATAAATACGCAGTATTTT CASSSIRRNINTQYF
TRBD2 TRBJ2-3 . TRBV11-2 TGTGCCAGCAGCTTGAATAGCGGGAATCGGGATACGCAGTATTTT CASSLNSGNRDTQYF
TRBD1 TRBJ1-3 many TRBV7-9 TGTGCCAGCAGCCCGACAGGGGGCCTTGTATTTTCTGGAAACACCATATATTTT CASSPTGGLVFSGNTIYF
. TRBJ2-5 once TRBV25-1 TGTGCCAGCAGTGAGACAAAGGGAGAGACCCAGTACTTC CASSETKGETQYF
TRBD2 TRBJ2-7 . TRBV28 TGTGCCAGCAGCTACCCCGGGGGGGGCCACACCTACGAGCAGTACTTC CASSYPGGGHTYEQYF
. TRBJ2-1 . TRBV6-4 TGTGCCAGCAGCGCATCCGGAGGCAATGAGCAGTTCTTC CASSASGGNEQFF
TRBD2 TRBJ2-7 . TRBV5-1 TGCGCCAGCAGCTTACTAGCGGGAGCTTCCTACGAGCAGTACTTC CASSLLAGASYEQYF
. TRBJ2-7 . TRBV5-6 TGTGCCAGCACCCCTCTCGACAGTCCCTACGAGCAGTACTTC CASTPLDSPYEQYF
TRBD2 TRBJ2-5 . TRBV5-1 TGCGCCAGCAGCGCCTTAGCGGGAGATCGCGAGACCCAGTACTTC CASSALAGDRETQYF